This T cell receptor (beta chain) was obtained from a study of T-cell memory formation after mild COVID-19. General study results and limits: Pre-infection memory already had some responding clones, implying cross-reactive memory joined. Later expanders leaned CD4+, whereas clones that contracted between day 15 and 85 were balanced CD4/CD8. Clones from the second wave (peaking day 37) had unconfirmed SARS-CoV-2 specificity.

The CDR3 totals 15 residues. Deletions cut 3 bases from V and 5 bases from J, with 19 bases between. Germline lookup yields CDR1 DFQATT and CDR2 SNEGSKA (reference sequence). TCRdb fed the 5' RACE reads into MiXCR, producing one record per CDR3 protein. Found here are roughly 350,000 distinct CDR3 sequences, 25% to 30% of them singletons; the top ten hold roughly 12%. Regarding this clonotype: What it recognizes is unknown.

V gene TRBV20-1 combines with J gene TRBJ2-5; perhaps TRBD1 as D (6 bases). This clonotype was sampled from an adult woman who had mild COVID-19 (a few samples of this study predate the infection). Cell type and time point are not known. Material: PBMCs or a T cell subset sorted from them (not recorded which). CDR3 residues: CSARLWTGTGETQYF. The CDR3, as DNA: TGCAGTGCTAGGCTCTGGACGGGAACAGGGGAGACCCAGTACTTC.